These T cell receptor beta chains were read from a single sample in a study of T-cell reconstitution after alpha-beta-depleted transplantation in children. TCRdb reanalysed the PCR reads using MiXCR and keeps one entry per CDR3 protein. The sample consists of about 980,000 distinct CDR3 sequences, roughly 29% of them appearing once. The source was PBMCs, mostly from graft donor cells, collected 360 days after TCRalphabeta/CD19-depleted stem cell transplant. Every receptor here comes from a boy under three years old who had a stem cell transplant for SCID, so the T cells may come from the graft donor. Both conserved end residues are part of each CDR3.

v_call,j_call,cdr3_aa
TRBV11-1,TRBJ1-2,CASSLDPGKEGSVYGYTF
TRBV12-3/TRBV12-4,TRBJ2-2,CASSPRQGRRSGELFF
TRBV7-2,TRBJ2-7,CASSLELGQGSYEQYF
TRBV29-1,TRBJ1-3,CSVPSSGNTIYF
TRBV15,TRBJ1-2,CATSRDARLTRNYGYTF
TRBV7-6,TRBJ1-2,CASSSSPGTISRRSF
TRBV12-3/TRBV12-4,TRBJ2-3,CASSLDREGSTDTQYF
TRBV30,TRBJ2-5,CAWSVLGGLRTQYF
TRBV12-3/TRBV12-4,TRBJ1-5,CASSLGQGFGSHQPQHF
TRBV5-5,TRBJ2-7,CASSISTGSYEQYF
TRBV4-2,TRBJ2-5,CASSQEGRGDQETQYF
TRBV6-5,TRBJ2-1,CASSYRASGGNEQFF
TRBV29-1,TRBJ1-4,CSVPEQGGPNEKLFF
TRBV20-1,TRBJ2-2,CSAPKRRDPRGTGELFF
TRBV13,TRBJ2-7,CASSSGYRGIYEQYF
TRBV10-3,TRBJ2-4,CAISDNPGRTPNIQYF
TRBV12-3/TRBV12-4,TRBJ2-7,CASKDTSSYEQYF
TRBV7-8,TRBJ1-5,CASSLAGRAGNQPQHF
TRBV24-1,TRBJ2-3,CATSDLGGTDTQYF
TRBV11-2,TRBJ2-7,CASSPVLNRGRRYEQYF
TRBV12-3/TRBV12-4,TRBJ2-1,CASSLGGATYNEQFF
TRBV15,TRBJ2-5,CATNLGLAGKETQYF
TRBV27,TRBJ2-1,CASSSRTSEQFF
TRBV20-1,TRBJ1-2,CSANKFGYRGLSYGYTF
TRBV12-3/TRBV12-4,TRBJ1-5,CASSLTGFNQPQHF
TRBV20-1,TRBJ1-1,CSVPRTNTEAFF
TRBV5-1,TRBJ2-3,CASSFTGGDTQYF
TRBV5-1,TRBJ2-7,CASSTRDRTINEQYF
TRBV5-1,TRBJ2-1,CASTRNNEQFF
TRBV9,TRBJ1-6,CASSPVVGNSPLHF
TRBV10-3,TRBJ2-3,CAISDTGTSVVDTQYF
TRBV7-2,TRBJ2-3,CASSLDGGGAGDTQYF
TRBV11-1,TRBJ2-6,CASSYLGGANVLTF
TRBV6-1,TRBJ2-5,CASSRGIRTVQETQYF
TRBV4-2,TRBJ2-2,CASSQEQGARTGELFF
TRBV2,TRBJ1-5,CASSYRGISNQPQHF
TRBV4-1,TRBJ1-5,CASSQDGDRGNQPQHF
TRBV29-1,TRBJ2-7,CSVTRQDYEQYF
TRBV5-1,TRBJ1-6,CASSLAGGRDEEIPLHF
TRBV7-9,TRBJ1-1,CASSYSNRGENTEAFF
TRBV5-1,TRBJ1-1,CASRTDGTPNTEAFF
TRBV12-3/TRBV12-4,TRBJ2-7,CASSLGVMDEQYF
TRBV5-1,TRBJ2-1,CASSPPIAGGRNEQFF
TRBV4-3,TRBJ2-7,CASSQVGSEGLSFEQYF
TRBV28,TRBJ2-1,CASLGLAGGQYNEQSF
TRBV4-2,TRBJ1-4,CASSLGTGVTTNEKLFF
TRBV4-2,TRBJ2-2,CASSQDGSRTGELFF
TRBV4-1,TRBJ2-5,CASSRSGGPLGETQYF
TRBV12-3/TRBV12-4,TRBJ2-7,CASSPGLAGGREQYF
TRBV6-5,TRBJ2-5,CASSYNAAGWGETQYF
TRBV7-9,TRBJ2-5,CASSLLPGQQETQYF
TRBV5-6,TRBJ1-5,CASSWRGATQPQHF
TRBV5-1,TRBJ2-3,CASSSYSEKDTQYF
TRBV12-3/TRBV12-4,TRBJ1-4,CASSFGTGANEKLFF
TRBV18,TRBJ1-5,CASSPGANQPQHF
TRBV10-3,TRBJ1-5,CAISERGVAQHF
TRBV20-1,TRBJ2-2,CSASLDLNTGELFF
TRBV27,TRBJ2-7,CASSLSSYYEQYF